Below, 20 T cell receptor beta chains from the same sample are listed, as sequenced in a study of CD4 T cell repertoires in COVID-19. Generated by immunoSEQ multiplex PCR, the TCRdb table keeps only in-frame clones and is missing some. The table shows about 75,000 clones, with roughly 85% occurring only once. This material consisted of CD4+ T cells from peripheral blood, taken after recovery from COVID-19. These receptor sequences come from a human donor who had COVID-19.

The chain links TRBV4-2 to TRBJ2-5; 14 bases align to TRBD2. The V and J ends lost 1 base and 4 bases, in that order; junction bases with no gene match: 5. The CDR3 contains 17 residues. Germline values: CDR1 LGHNA, CDR2 YNFKEQ. CDR3 sequence reads: CASSQVLGTSGRETQYF. CDR3 nucleotides: TGTGCCAGCAGCCAAGTCCTTGGGACTAGCGGGAGAGAGACCCAGTACTTC.

The J gene is TRBJ2-1, the V gene TRBV15; 9 bases fit TRBD2. From germline, CDR1 is LNHNV and CDR2 YYDKDF (reference sequence). V lost 0 bases, J lost 3 bases, and 3 bases stayed unmatched. The CDR3 spans 16 residues. As DNA, the CDR3 is TGTGCCACCAGCAGAGATGCAGCGGGGGGCTACAATGAGCAGTTCTTC. This gives the protein CATSRDAAGGYNEQFF.

The V gene is TRBV5-8, the J gene TRBJ1-3; D not certain. Germline loops: CDR1 SGHTS, CDR2 YDEGEE. V was trimmed by 0 bases and J by 0 bases, leaving 7 bases between them. There are 15 residues in the CDR3. CDR3 nucleotides: TGTGCCAGCAGCTTGGCATCTTACTCTGGAAACACCATATATTTT. This codes for CASSLASYSGNTIYF.

This clone turned up a few times. The chain's CDR3 is CASSFPNQPQHF. The CDR3 DNA reads TGTGCCAGCAGCTTCCCCAATCAGCCCCAGCATTTT. The rearrangement links TRBV25-1 to TRBJ1-5; unclear D gene. The germline gives CDR1 MGHDK, CDR2 SYGVNS. V was pared by 6 bases and J by 3 bases, with 6 bases between. The CDR3 sequence is 12 residues long.

V usage is TRBV11-2 and J usage is TRBJ2-1, with TRBD2 identical over 16 bases. Germline V gives CDR1 SGHAT, CDR2 FQNNGV. The CDR3 sequence is 18 residues long. J gave up 8 bases and V 4 bases, and 11 bases lay outside the gene matches. The CDR3 bases are TGTGCCAGCAGCTCCAAGGGACTAGCGGGAGGGGGAACCCATGAGCAGTTCTTC. This gives the protein CASSSKGLAGGGTHEQFF.

The chain recombines TRBV5-8 with TRBJ2-3; D gene unclear. V lost 1 base, J lost 5 bases, and 17 bases lay in between. The CDR3 covers 16 residues. Germline values: CDR1 SGHTS, CDR2 YDEGEE. The CDR3 reads CASSLSGGRAGDTQYF. The CDR3 DNA follows: TGTGCCAGCAGCTTGAGTGGTGGAAGGGCTGGAGATACGCAGTATTTT.

This chain uses TRBV28 with TRBJ1-1; TRBD1 might be the D (5 bases). Looked up from germline, CDR1 is MDHEN and CDR2 is SYDVKM. The CDR3 loop spans 15 amino acids. Trimming removed 7 bases from V and 1 base from J, with 16 bases in between. CDR3 DNA sequence: TGTGCCAGCACCACCGGGGGAGGGGCGAACACTGAAGCTTTCTTT. The encoded protein is CASTTGGGANTEAFF. The whole variable domain, filled in from reference TRBV28 and TRBJ1-1, reads DVKVTQSSRYLVKRTGEKVFLECVQDMDHENMFWYRQDPGLGLRLIYFSYDVKMKEKGDIPEGYSVSREKKERFSLILESASTNQTSMYLCASTTGGGANTEAFFGQGTRLTVV.

The V gene is TRBV2, the J gene TRBJ2-1; possible D gene TRBD1, 5 bases. With 5 bases removed from V and 9 bases from J, the gap between germline ends came to 11 bases. Germline CDR1 and CDR2: SNHLY and FYNNEI. The CDR3 totals 12 residues. The CDR3 is CASSLQDSEQFF. Written as DNA, the CDR3 is TGTGCCAGCAGTTTACAGGATTCTGAGCAGTTCTTC.

V is TRBV3-1 (or the pseudogene TRBV3-2) and J is TRBJ2-5; 11 bases match TRBD2. Losses at the gene ends were 4 bases for V and 4 bases for J; bases not matched to a gene: 8. Germline assignment: CDR1 LGHDT and CDR2 YNNKEL (reference sequence). The CDR3 runs 16 residues. CDR3 nucleotide sequence: TGTGCCAGCAGCCCCCAGAGACTAGCGGGAAGAGAGACCCAGTACTTC. Translating it yields CASSPQRLAGRETQYF.

This chain uses TRBV19 with TRBJ1-2; D is undetermined. CDR3 length equals 15 residues. The germline V gene has CDR1 LNHDA and CDR2 SQIVND (reference sequence). V lost 3 bases, J lost 4 bases, and 15 bases lay in between. CDR3 in amino acids: CASSISASTRYGYTF. Written as DNA, the CDR3 is TGTGCCAGTAGTATTTCCGCCTCAACCCGCTATGGCTACACCTTC. The complete variable domain, with remaining parts taken from reference TRBV19 and TRBJ1-2, reads DGGITQSPKYLFRKEGQNVTLSCEQNLNHDAMYWYRQDPGQGLRLIYYSQIVNDFQKGDIAEGYSVSREKKESFPLTVTSAQKNPTAFYLCASSISASTRYGYTFGSGTRLTVV.

This clone was observed once. The chain couples TRBV28 to TRBJ1-1; D is perhaps TRBD1 (5 bases). CDR3 length: 14 residues. V was shortened by 4 bases and J by 1 base, with 10 bases between the two germline ends. In germline, CDR1 is MDHEN, CDR2 SYDVKM. The chain's CDR3 is CASSWTLPNTEAFF. CDR3 DNA: TGTGCCAGCAGTTGGACACTCCCGAACACTGAAGCTTTCTTT.

This chain connects TRBV7-9 to TRBJ1-4; D is possibly TRBD1 (5 bases). The CDR3 covers 16 residues. Germline CDR1 reads SEHNR; CDR2 reads FQNEAQ (reference sequence). Trimming took 5 bases from V and 7 from J, leaving 20 bases between them. The CDR3 DNA is TGTGCCAGCAGCCCGGGTGGGGCCGGCGCGAGTGAAAAACTGTTTTTT. Protein product: CASSPGGAGASEKLFF.

This clone was seen a few times. The chain couples TRBV2 to TRBJ1-5; TRBD1 agrees at 7 bases. J was trimmed by 7 bases and V by 3 bases; bases with no gene match: 6. Germline V gene sequence: CDR1 SNHLY, CDR2 FYNNEI. The CDR3 length is 14 residues. This chain's CDR3 is CASSETGPWQPQHF. DNA for the CDR3: TGTGCCAGCAGTGAGACAGGGCCGTGGCAGCCCCAGCATTTT.

This clone was observed a single time. In DNA, the CDR3 is TGTGCCAGCAGCCCTCATGGGTCTGCGGGGCGGTCCAATTCACCCCTCCACTTT. Translated, it gives CASSPHGSAGRSNSPLHF. V usage is TRBV7-2 and J usage is TRBJ1-6; D is possibly TRBD1 (5 bases). V lost 5 bases and J 7 bases, leaving 24 bases between the germline ends. CDR1 is SGHTA, CDR2 FQGNSA, per germline. This CDR3 region has 18 residues.

The chain carries TRBV5-1 and TRBJ1-4; 9 positions agree with TRBD1. The trim removed 3 bases at V and 7 bases at J, leaving 7 bases unmatched. The germline V gene encodes CDR1 SGHRS and CDR2 YFSETQ. The CDR3 totals 15 residues. CDR3 nucleotides: TGCGCCAGCAGCTCGGGACAGGGCGAAATTGAAAAACTGTTTTTT. It specifies CASSSGQGEIEKLFF. Combining the CDR3 with reference TRBV5-1 and TRBJ1-4 gives the whole variable domain KAGVTQTPRYLIKTRGQQVTLSCSPISGHRSVSWYQQTPGQGLQFLFEYFSETQRNKGNFPGRFSGRQFSNSRSEMNVSTLELGDSALYLCASSSGQGEIEKLFFGSGTQLSVL.

The chain is built from TRBV27 and TRBJ2-1; TRBD2 aligns across 10 bases. V lost 7 bases, J lost 4 bases, and 7 bases stayed unmatched. CDR3 size: 15 residues. Germline assignment: CDR1 MNHEY and CDR2 SMNVEV (reference sequence). DNA for the CDR3: TGTGCCAGCACCCGGACTAGCGGATTTTACAATGAGCAGTTCTTC. It translates to CASTRTSGFYNEQFF.

The CDR3 loop is CASSLVPTGGSGNTIYF. The DNA for the CDR3 is TGTGCCAGCAGCTTAGTTCCGACAGGGGGCTCTGGAAACACCATATATTTT. The chain recombines TRBV7-2 with TRBJ1-3, with 9 bases identical to TRBD1. The CDR3 length is 17 residues. Germline V CDR1 and CDR2: SGHTA, FQGNSA. Unmatched junction bases numbered 4, after V lost 1 base and J lost 0 bases.

This clone was picked up one time. The V and J genes are TRBV7-9 and TRBJ1-1, with a tentative D call TRBD1 (5 bases). Looked up from germline, CDR1 is SEHNR and CDR2 is FQNEAQ (reference sequence). The CDR3 runs to 13 residues. V lost 1 base, J lost 7 bases, and 10 bases lay in between. CDR3: CASSLGVGDEAFF. DNA of the CDR3: TGTGCCAGCAGCTTAGGGGTAGGGGATGAAGCTTTCTTT.

The chain joins TRBV2 to TRBJ2-2; tentative D call: TRBD1 (5 bases). CDR3 size: 16 residues. With 2 bases removed from V and 0 bases from J, the gap between germline ends came to 10 bases. CDR1 is SNHLY, CDR2 FYNNEI, per germline. As DNA, the CDR3 is TGTGCCAGCAGTGAAAACAGGAACACGAACACCGGGGAGCTGTTTTTT. This codes for CASSENRNTNTGELFF.

DNA for the CDR3: TGTGCCAGCAGAATGAGCTCTGGAAACACCATATATTTT. It is translated as CASRMSSGNTIYF. This chain connects TRBV6-5 to TRBJ1-3; no reliable D call. This CDR3 contains 13 residues. Trimming shortened V by 6 bases and J by 0 bases, and 6 bases separated the two germline ends. Germline values: CDR1 MNHEY, CDR2 SVGAGI.